These 31 T cell receptor beta chains came from one sample sequenced in a study of control samples from healthy donors and cancer patients. Assay: immunoSEQ multiplex PCR; the TCRdb copy retains only in-frame clones and omits some. The sample has some 140,000 clones; 70% to 90% are singletons. Sample: blood. The receptors stem from a woman aged 25-40 years in good health.

A single count supports this clone. The rearrangement uses TRBV11-2 and TRBJ2-1, with D maybe TRBD1 (5 bases). This CDR3 is built from 12 residues. Between the trimmed V and J ends, which lost 6 bases and 3 bases, there was a span of 6 bases. The V gene's germline CDR1 is SGHAT and CDR2 FQNNGV. The CDR3 loop reads CASSQGYNEQFF. In DNA, the CDR3 is TGTGCCAGCAGTCAGGGCTACAATGAGCAGTTCTTC.

The V gene is TRBV10-3, the J gene TRBJ1-5; no definite D call. The CDR3 runs 15 residues. Germline-derived CDR1 and CDR2 are ENHRY and SYGVKD. With 5 bases removed from V and 0 bases from J, the gap between germline ends came to 11 bases. DNA for the CDR3: TGTGCCATCAGTAACGCTGCTGATAGCAATCAGCCCCAGCATTTT. This encodes CAISNAADSNQPQHF.

This CDR3 is CARLASGSYEQYF. CDR3 coding DNA: TGTGCCAGATTGGCTAGCGGGAGTTACGAGCAGTACTTC. The V call is TRBV7-5, the J call TRBJ2-7; no DNA check was done on the table's D call, TRBD2. TRBV7-5 is labeled a pseudogene. The CDR3 has 13 residues.

The CDR3 is CASSILDSPLHF. The CDR3 nucleotides are TGTGCCAGCAGCATTCTTGATTCACCCCTCCACTTT. The genes are TRBV7-9 and TRBJ1-6; D gene unclear. V shed 5 bases and J shed 8 bases, with 7 bases lying between them. Germline lookup yields CDR1 SEHNR and CDR2 FQNEAQ (reference sequence). The CDR3 has 12 amino acids.

The chain links TRBV7-8 to TRBJ1-4; 7 bases match TRBD1. The CDR3 extends over 14 amino acids. Germline-derived CDR1 and CDR2 are SGHVS and FQNEAQ. V gave up 3 bases and J gave up 4 bases; unmatched junction bases: 2. DNA for the CDR3: TGTGCCAGCAGCTTGACAGGGCTTAATGAAAAACTGTTTTTT. Amino acid sequence: CASSLTGLNEKLFF.

This clone was detected only once. This chain joins TRBV7-9 and TRBJ1-5, with D unclear. Trimming pared 1 base from V and 7 bases from J, leaving 14 bases between. CDR1 is SEHNR and CDR2 is FQNEAQ in the germline V gene (reference sequence). CDR3 size: 15 residues. The CDR3 DNA sequence: TGTGCCAGCAGCTTAGTGGAGGTAACTGGGCAGCCCCAGCATTTT. It is translated as CASSLVEVTGQPQHF.

The chain recombines TRBV3-1 (or the pseudogene TRBV3-2) with TRBJ2-7, with TRBD2 identical over 15 bases. Germline CDR1 and CDR2: LGHDT and YNNKEL (reference sequence). The CDR3 runs to 17 residues. V was pared by 4 bases and J by 2 bases, with 6 bases of the junction left unmatched. CDR3 coding DNA: TGTGCCAGCAGCCCTGGACTAGCGGGAGGGGGGGCCTACGAGCAGTACTTC. Its translation is CASSPGLAGGGAYEQYF.

This sequence joins TRBV19 and TRBJ2-7; D unclear. Trimming stripped 6 bases from V and 2 bases from J, with 14 bases between. Germline-derived CDR1 and CDR2 are LNHDA and SQIVND (reference sequence). The CDR3 is 14 amino acids. CDR3 sequence (DNA): TGTGCCAGTAGGCAGTCCCCTAACGCCTACGAGCAGTACTTC. Translation: CASRQSPNAYEQYF.

The chain joins TRBV1 to TRBJ2-1; the DNA was not used to check the table's D call, TRBD2. TRBV1 is an annotated pseudogene. This CDR3 comprises 17 residues. This CDR3 reads CTSSHKREGHYKERQFF. The CDR3 DNA follows: TGCACCAGCAGCCACAAGCGGGAGGGGCATTATAAAGAGCGGCAGTTCTTC.

This CDR3 is CASSYDGTEKLFF. The CDR3 region has the DNA TGTGCCAGCAGTTACGACGGGACCGAAAAACTGTTTTTT. This chain joins TRBV6-6 and TRBJ1-4, with D perhaps TRBD1 (5 bases). V lost 2 bases and J 8 bases, leaving 9 bases between the germline ends. The germline V gene encodes CDR1 MNHNY and CDR2 SVGAGI (reference sequence). This CDR3 is 13 amino acids long.

The J gene is TRBJ2-1, the V gene TRBV11-2; D possibly corresponds to TRBD2 (5 bases). CDR1 is SGHAT, CDR2 FQNNGV, per germline. The CDR3 extends over 15 amino acids. V was trimmed by 0 bases and J by 10 bases, leaving 16 bases between them. The CDR3 region has the DNA TGTGCCAGCAGCTTAGATTTCTTAAGCGGTATGGAGCAGTTCTTC. Translated: CASSLDFLSGMEQFF.

This sequence joins TRBV20-1 and TRBJ1-2; TRBD1 is a possible D gene (6 bases). CDR3 length equals 10 residues. The germline V and J ends were trimmed by 4 bases and 11 bases, with 11 bases remaining between them. The V gene's germline CDR1 is DFQATT and CDR2 SNEGSKA (reference sequence). The CDR3 spells CSAKGGVYTF. CDR3 sequence (DNA): TGCAGTGCTAAGGGGGGGGTGTACACCTTC.

This chain connects TRBV5-1 to TRBJ2-7, with 8 bases lining up with TRBD2. Germline CDR1 and CDR2: SGHRS and YFSETQ. The CDR3 loop spans 16 amino acids. Trimming cost V 0 bases and J 7 bases; bases outside gene matches: 12. CDR3 amino acids: CASSLGASGSLEEQYF. The CDR3 DNA follows: TGCGCCAGCAGCTTGGGTGCCAGCGGGAGCCTTGAAGAGCAGTACTTC.

This sequence joins TRBV6-5 and TRBJ1-6, with D perhaps TRBD1 (6 bases). The CDR3 sequence is 14 residues long. Trimming removed 2 bases from V and 9 bases from J, with 11 bases in between. CDR1 is MNHEY, CDR2 SVGAGI, per germline. The DNA of the CDR3 is TGTGCCAGCAGTTACGAACAGGGTAGTTCACCCCTCCACTTT. This sequence encodes CASSYEQGSSPLHF.

The chain joins TRBV4-2 to TRBJ2-1; D gene ambiguous. This CDR3 region has 13 residues. V was pared by 4 bases and J by 0 bases, with 4 bases between. Germline V gives CDR1 LGHNA, CDR2 YNFKEQ. The CDR3 bases are TGTGCCAGCAGCCGTGTCTCCTACAATGAGCAGTTCTTC. This codes for CASSRVSYNEQFF.

J is TRBJ2-1 and V is TRBV6-1, with 12 bases fitting TRBD2. Germline CDR1 MNHNS, CDR2 SASEGT. The CDR3 is 20 amino acids. V dropped 4 bases and J dropped 3; count of bases not matched to a gene: 16. The chain's CDR3 is CASSAQTLRTSGMLYNEQFF. CDR3 nucleotides: TGTGCCAGCAGTGCCCAAACTCTGAGGACTAGCGGGATGCTCTACAATGAGCAGTTCTTC.

The J gene is TRBJ2-7, the V gene TRBV21-1; the D call in the table, TRBD1, was not verified against the DNA. TRBV21-1 is a listed pseudogene. This CDR3 is 11 amino acids long. CDR3 coding DNA: TGTGCCTCCCCTGGCCAGGTTGTGCAGTACTTC. It codes for CASPGQVVQYF.

In nucleotides, the CDR3 is TGCGCCAGCAGCTTGCTTGGAGCGTCTAACACCGGGGAGCTGTTTTTT. Translation gives CASSLLGASNTGELFF. The V gene is TRBV5-1, the J gene TRBJ2-2, with D unclear. This CDR3 has 16 residues. V was trimmed by 1 base and J by 2 bases, leaving 12 bases between them. Germline loops: CDR1 SGHRS, CDR2 YFSETQ.

The genes are TRBV5-1 and TRBJ2-2; D might be TRBD2 (5 bases). The V gene lost 2 bases and the J gene lost 5 bases, with 7 bases spanning the gap. CDR1 and CDR2 (germline): SGHRS, YFSETQ. CDR3 length: 13 residues. CDR3: CASSLLGTGELFF. The CDR3 nucleotides are TGCGCCAGCAGCTTACTAGGGACCGGGGAGCTGTTTTTT.

The rearrangement links TRBV27 to TRBJ1-5; TRBD1 matches at 8 bases. The CDR3 extends over 17 amino acids. Losses at the gene ends were 2 bases for V and 7 bases for J; bases not matched to a gene: 13. The germline V gene encodes CDR1 MNHEY and CDR2 SMNVEV (reference sequence). The CDR3 coding sequence is TGTGCCAGCAGTTTAGGGAACAGGGGGGGTCTAGACCAGCCCCAGCATTTT. It yields the protein CASSLGNRGGLDQPQHF.

The CDR3 DNA is TGTGCCAGCAGCGTAGAAACGAACTCCTACAATGAGCAGTTCTTC. Its protein product is CASSVETNSYNEQFF. This chain links TRBV9 with TRBJ2-1; D not resolved. The CDR3 covers 15 residues. Germline V gene data show CDR1 as SGDLS and CDR2 as YYNGEE. Trimming shortened V by 0 bases and J by 0 bases, and 7 bases separated the two germline ends.

The V and J genes are TRBV10-3 and TRBJ1-2, with TRBD1 as a possible D gene (6 bases). This CDR3 is built from 16 residues. Germline V CDR1 and CDR2: ENHRY, SYGVKD. V lost 5 bases, J lost 3 bases, and 19 bases lay in between. The CDR3 reads CAISRLIQGTDYGYTF. CDR3 coding DNA: TGTGCCATCAGTCGACTAATACAGGGTACGGACTATGGCTACACCTTC.

This chain connects TRBV19 to TRBJ2-7; the D is unclear. The CDR3 is 19 residues long. The V gene's germline CDR1 is LNHDA and CDR2 SQIVND (reference sequence). The V end lost 8 bases, the J end lost 1 base, and 30 bases lay between the germline ends. The CDR3 loop reads CASQTDATETGGESYEQYF. The DNA of the CDR3 is TGTGCCAGTCAGACCGACGCGACCGAAACTGGCGGAGAGTCCTACGAGCAGTACTTC.

This chain connects TRBV24-1 to TRBJ2-7, with 9 bases lining up with TRBD2. V was pared by 3 bases and J by 5 bases, with 7 bases of the junction left unmatched. The CDR3 runs 15 residues. Germline CDR1 and CDR2: KGHDR and SFDVKD. CDR3 residues: CATSDRAGGFNEQYF. The CDR3 nucleotides are TGTGCCACCAGTGATCGAGCGGGAGGCTTCAACGAGCAGTACTTC.

The chain employs TRBV10-1 and TRBJ2-1; 8 bases fit TRBD2. J was trimmed by 8 bases and V by 8 bases; bases with no gene match: 11. This CDR3 is 14 amino acids long. Germline-derived CDR1 and CDR2 are WNHNN and SYGVQD (reference sequence). In nucleotides, the CDR3 is TGCGCCAGCGGCGGGACTAGGGGGATCGATGAGCAGTTCTTC. Translated: CASGGTRGIDEQFF.

This clone was found once. CDR3 loop: CASSLDRVEAFF. In DNA form, the CDR3 reads TGTGCCAGCAGCTTAGACAGGGTTGAAGCTTTCTTT. The rearrangement joins TRBV7-9 to TRBJ1-1, with a possible D match to TRBD1 (6 bases). V lost 1 base, J lost 7 bases, and 7 bases lay in between. This CDR3 comprises 12 residues. Germline lookup yields CDR1 SEHNR and CDR2 FQNEAQ (reference sequence).

This sequence joins TRBV23-1 and TRBJ2-5; D is undetermined. TRBV23-1 is known as an ORF, though its function is uncertain. CDR3 length: 15 amino acids. The ends were cut back, 6 bases at V and 1 base at J, with 15 bases in the middle. This chain's CDR3 is CASSPTLWIQETQYF. The CDR3 DNA reads TGCGCCAGCAGCCCAACGTTGTGGATCCAAGAGACCCAGTACTTC.

V gene TRBV6-5 combines with J gene TRBJ2-3; TRBD1 is a possible D gene (6 bases). The germline gives CDR1 MNHEY, CDR2 SVGAGI. V lost 8 bases, J lost 1 base, and 10 bases lay in between. CDR3 length: 13 amino acids. CDR3 DNA sequence: TGTGCCAGCGGGGCAGGGGGCACAGATACGCAGTATTTT. This sequence encodes CASGAGGTDTQYF.

This chain links TRBV19 with TRBJ1-1; 8 bases are a match to TRBD1. CDR3 length: 13 residues. Germline V gives CDR1 LNHDA, CDR2 SQIVND (reference sequence). V dropped 4 bases and J dropped 4; count of bases not matched to a gene: 2. The CDR3 loop reads CASSTTGGTEAFF. The CDR3 DNA is TGTGCCAGTAGTACAACAGGGGGCACTGAAGCTTTCTTT.

The gene calls are TRBV29-1 and TRBJ2-3, with D perhaps TRBD2 (6 bases). Germline lookup yields CDR1 SQVTM and CDR2 ANQGSEA. The CDR3 sequence is 12 residues long. The V and J ends lost 7 bases and 0 bases respectively, with 8 bases between them. The CDR3: CSGGGSTDTQYF. The CDR3 nucleotides read TGCAGCGGGGGAGGCAGCACAGATACGCAGTATTTT.

This sequence joins TRBV2 and TRBJ1-1, with unresolved D. The CDR3 runs to 13 residues. V lost 6 bases and J 1 base, leaving 9 bases between the germline ends. Looked up from germline, CDR1 is SNHLY and CDR2 is FYNNEI. In DNA form, the CDR3 reads TGTGCCAGCAGCCCAGAAAAGAACACTGAAGCTTTCTTT. Translating it yields CASSPEKNTEAFF. The full variable domain, its missing parts supplied by reference TRBV2 and TRBJ1-1, is EPEVTQTPSHQVTQMGQEVILRCVPISNHLYFYWYRQILGQKVEFLVSFYNNEISEKSEIFDDQFSVERPDGSNFTLKIRSTKLEDSAMYFCASSPEKNTEAFFGQGTRLTVV.